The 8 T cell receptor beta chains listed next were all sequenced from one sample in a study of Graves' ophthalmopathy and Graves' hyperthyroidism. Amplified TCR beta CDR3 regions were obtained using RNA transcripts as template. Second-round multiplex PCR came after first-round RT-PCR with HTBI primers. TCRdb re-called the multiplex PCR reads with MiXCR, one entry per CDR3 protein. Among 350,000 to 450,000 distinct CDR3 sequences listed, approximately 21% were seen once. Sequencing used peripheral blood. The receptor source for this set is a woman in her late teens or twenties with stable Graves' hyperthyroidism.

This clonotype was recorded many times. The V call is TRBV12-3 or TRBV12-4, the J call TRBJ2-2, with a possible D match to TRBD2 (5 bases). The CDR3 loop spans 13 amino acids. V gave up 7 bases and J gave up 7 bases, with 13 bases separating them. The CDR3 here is CASTERVDGELFF. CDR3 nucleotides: TGTGCCAGCACCGAGAGGGTGGACGGGGAGCTGTTTTTT.

In DNA, the CDR3 is TGTGCCAGCAGCCAAGGAAGAAAAGCGGGATACACCGGGGAGCTGTTTTTT. This codes for CASSQGRKAGYTGELFF. The chain combines TRBV14 with TRBJ2-2, with TRBD2 matching over 7 bases. CDR3 length: 17 residues. J was trimmed by 3 bases and V by 1 base; bases with no gene match: 8. Germline CDR1 SGHDN, CDR2 FVKESK.

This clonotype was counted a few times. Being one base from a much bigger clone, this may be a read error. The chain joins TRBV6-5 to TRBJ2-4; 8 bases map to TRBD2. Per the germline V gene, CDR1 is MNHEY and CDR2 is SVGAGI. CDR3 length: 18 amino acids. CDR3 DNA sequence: TGTGCCAGCAGTTACTCGAGCGGGGGACTAGGGGCCAAAAACATTAAGTACTTC. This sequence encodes CASSYSSGGLGAKNIKYF.

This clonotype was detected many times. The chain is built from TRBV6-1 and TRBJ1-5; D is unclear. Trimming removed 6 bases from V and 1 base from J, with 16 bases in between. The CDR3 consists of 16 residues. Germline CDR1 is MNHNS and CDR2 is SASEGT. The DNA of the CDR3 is TGTGCCAGCAGGACCCGGGGAACGGAGAGCAATCAGCCCCAGCATTTT. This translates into CASRTRGTESNQPQHF.

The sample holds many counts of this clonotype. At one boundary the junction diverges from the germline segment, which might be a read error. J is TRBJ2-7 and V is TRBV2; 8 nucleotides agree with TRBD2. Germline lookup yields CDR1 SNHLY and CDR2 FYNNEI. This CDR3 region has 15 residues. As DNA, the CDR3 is TGTGCCAGCAGGGAAGCGGGAGTGAGGGGCTACGAGCAGTACTTC. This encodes CASREAGVRGYEQYF. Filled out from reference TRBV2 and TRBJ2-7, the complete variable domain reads EPEVTQTPSHQVTQMGQEVILRCVPISNHLYFYWYRQILGQKVEFLVSFYNNEISEKSEIFDDQFSVERPDGSNFTLKIRSTKLEDSAMYFCASREAGVRGYEQYFGPGTRLTVT.

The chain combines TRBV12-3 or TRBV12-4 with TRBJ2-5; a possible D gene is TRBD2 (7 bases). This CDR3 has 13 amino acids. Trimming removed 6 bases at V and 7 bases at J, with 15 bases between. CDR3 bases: TGTGCCAGCAGGTGGGGGGGCTCAGTGACCCAGTACTTC. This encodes CASRWGGSVTQYF.

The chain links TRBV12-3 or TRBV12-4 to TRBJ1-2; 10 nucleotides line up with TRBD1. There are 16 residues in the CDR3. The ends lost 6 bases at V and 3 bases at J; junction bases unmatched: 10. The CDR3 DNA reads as TGTGCCAGCAGCCACCGGACAGGGGGAATGGACTATGGCTACACCTTC. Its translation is CASSHRTGGMDYGYTF.

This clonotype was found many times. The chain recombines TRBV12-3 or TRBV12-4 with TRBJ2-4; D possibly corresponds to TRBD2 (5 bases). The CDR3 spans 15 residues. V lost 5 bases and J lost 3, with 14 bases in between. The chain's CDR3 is CASSPPGAGKNIQYF. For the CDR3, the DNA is TGTGCCAGCAGTCCCCCAGGCGCGGGCAAAAACATTCAGTACTTC.